A selection of T cell receptor beta chains follows, all from one sample in a study of PD-1 blockade in mismatch repair-deficient tumors. Repertoires were generated with immunoSEQ multiplex PCR, while TCRdb's copy carries only in-frame clones and drops some. The sample holds tens of thousands of clones, around 79% seen once. Material: peripheral blood, obtained 4 weeks after starting pembrolizumab. The receptors shown here come from an adult with mismatch repair-deficient cancer. Both conserved end residues are part of each CDR3. A D gene is named only where the DNA matches it firmly. Expanded clones get a size class; other rows say once, few or many, or leave the size out.

CDR3 DNA: TGTGCCAGCAGTTTTAGTCAATATGGCAATCAGCCCCAGCATTTT; CDR3 protein: CASSFSQYGNQPQHF; clone size: NA; V gene: TRBV28; D gene: NA; J gene: TRBJ1-5
CDR3 DNA: TGCGCCAGCAGCCAAGGGCAGGGACCCTCCTACGAGCAGTACTTC; CDR3 protein: CASSQGQGPSYEQYF; clone size: NA; V gene: TRBV4-1; D gene: NA; J gene: TRBJ2-7
CDR3 DNA: TGTGCCAGCAGTGTAAGACTAGCGGGAGAAGAGACCCAGTACTTC; CDR3 protein: CASSVRLAGEETQYF; clone size: NA; V gene: TRBV6-1; D gene: TRBD2; J gene: TRBJ2-5
CDR3 DNA: TGTGCCAGCAGTGAGCAACGGGGCCCGGATACGCAGTATTTT; CDR3 protein: CASSEQRGPDTQYF; clone size: NA; V gene: TRBV25-1; D gene: NA; J gene: TRBJ2-3
CDR3 DNA: TGTGCCAGCTCACCAACAGGGTGGTTAACAGATACGCAGTATTTT; CDR3 protein: CASSPTGWLTDTQYF; clone size: NA; V gene: TRBV18; D gene: NA; J gene: TRBJ2-3
CDR3 DNA: TGTGCCACTCAACCCCTGGGGGGAGGGCCAGGGCAGTACTTC; CDR3 protein: CATQPLGGGPGQYF; clone size: few; V gene: TRBV7-9; D gene: TRBD2; J gene: TRBJ2-7
CDR3 DNA: TGTGCCAGCAGCCCCCCCCTAGCGGGAGTCCGGGGGGCCAACGTCCTGACTTTC; CDR3 protein: CASSPPLAGVRGANVLTF; clone size: NA; V gene: TRBV5-4; D gene: TRBD2; J gene: TRBJ2-6
CDR3 DNA: TGTGCCAGCAGCTTAGATCTCGACAGCCACACTGAAGCTTTCTTT; CDR3 protein: CASSLDLDSHTEAFF; clone size: medium-sized; V gene: TRBV11-2; D gene: NA; J gene: TRBJ1-1
CDR3 DNA: TGCGCCAGCAGCCATGATCAACCGGGACAGTGGGAGACCCAGTACTTC; CDR3 protein: CASSHDQPGQWETQYF; clone size: NA; V gene: TRBV4-1; D gene: TRBD1; J gene: TRBJ2-5
CDR3 DNA: TGTGCCAGTAGTGAACAACGGGGGGGAAAACTGTTTTTT; CDR3 protein: CASSEQRGGKLFF; clone size: NA; V gene: TRBV19; D gene: NA; J gene: TRBJ1-4
CDR3 DNA: TGTGCCAGCAGTTTACGGGAAGCAGATACGCAGTATTTT; CDR3 protein: CASSLREADTQYF; clone size: NA; V gene: TRBV28; D gene: NA; J gene: TRBJ2-3
CDR3 DNA: TGCGCCAGCAGCTCGGAGGGCCCAGATACGCAGTATTTT; CDR3 protein: CASSSEGPDTQYF; clone size: NA; V gene: TRBV5-1; D gene: NA; J gene: TRBJ2-3
CDR3 DNA: TGCGCCAGCAGCCAAGATCGGGGGGTTAGCGGGAGGTGGAGCACAGATACGCAGTATTTT; CDR3 protein: CASSQDRGVSGRWSTDTQYF; clone size: NA; V gene: TRBV4-1; D gene: TRBD2; J gene: TRBJ2-3
CDR3 DNA: TGTGCCTGGAGTGTACTAGCAGGCGGAAACACCATATATTTT; CDR3 protein: CAWSVLAGGNTIYF; clone size: few; V gene: TRBV30; D gene: NA; J gene: TRBJ1-3
CDR3 DNA: TGTGCCAGCAGTGGGGGGATCTCGGCTGGGGCCAACGTCCTGACTTTC; CDR3 protein: CASSGGISAGANVLTF; clone size: NA; V gene: TRBV2; D gene: NA; J gene: TRBJ2-6
CDR3 DNA: TGTGCCAGCAGTTTAAGAGGGCTAGCGGGAGCGGATACGCAGTATTTT; CDR3 protein: CASSLRGLAGADTQYF; clone size: NA; V gene: TRBV28; D gene: TRBD2; J gene: TRBJ2-3
CDR3 DNA: TGTGCCAGCAGCCGAGCGGGGATTGTCTCTGGAAACACCATATATTTT; CDR3 protein: CASSRAGIVSGNTIYF; clone size: NA; V gene: TRBV14; D gene: NA; J gene: TRBJ1-3
CDR3 DNA: TGTGCCTGGAGTTGGGGGCGCGTAGCAGATACGCAGTATTTT; CDR3 protein: CAWSWGRVADTQYF; clone size: NA; V gene: TRBV30; D gene: NA; J gene: TRBJ2-3
CDR3 DNA: TGTGCCATCTCCACAGTGAACACTGAAGCTTTCTTT; CDR3 protein: CAISTVNTEAFF; clone size: NA; V gene: TRBV10-3; D gene: NA; J gene: TRBJ1-1
CDR3 DNA: TGCGCCAGCAGCCCTTGGGGAGGGGTGAACACTGAAGCTTTCTTT; CDR3 protein: CASSPWGGVNTEAFF; clone size: NA; V gene: TRBV5-1; D gene: NA; J gene: TRBJ1-1
CDR3 DNA: TGTGCCAGCAGCCGGGGACAGGTGGAGTTCTTC; CDR3 protein: CASSRGQVEFF; clone size: NA; V gene: TRBV6-1; D gene: TRBD1; J gene: TRBJ2-1
CDR3 DNA: TGTGCCAGCTCACAAGACCCAGTGAACACTGAAGCTTTCTTT; CDR3 protein: CASSQDPVNTEAFF; clone size: NA; V gene: TRBV18; D gene: NA; J gene: TRBJ1-1
CDR3 DNA: TGTGCCAGCAGCTACTGGGACAGAAGCACAGATACGCAGTATTTT; CDR3 protein: CASSYWDRSTDTQYF; clone size: NA; V gene: TRBV5-8; D gene: TRBD1; J gene: TRBJ2-3
CDR3 DNA: TGTGCCAGTAGTACCGCGGGGACAGGGGGATACAATGAGCAGTTCTTC; CDR3 protein: CASSTAGTGGYNEQFF; clone size: NA; V gene: TRBV19; D gene: TRBD1; J gene: TRBJ2-1
CDR3 DNA: TGTGCCAGCAGTTTATTTTTGGCGGGCCCCTACGAGCAGTACTTC; CDR3 protein: CASSLFLAGPYEQYF; clone size: NA; V gene: TRBV28; D gene: NA; J gene: TRBJ2-7
CDR3 DNA: TGCGCCAGCAGCAAAGGGGATAGGGGTTATAATGAAAAACTGTTTTTT; CDR3 protein: CASSKGDRGYNEKLFF; clone size: NA; V gene: TRBV4-1; D gene: NA; J gene: TRBJ1-4
CDR3 DNA: TGTGCCAGCAGCTTAGCCGCGGGATCCGGGGCAGATACGCAGTATTTT; CDR3 protein: CASSLAAGSGADTQYF; clone size: NA; V gene: TRBV7-2; D gene: NA; J gene: TRBJ2-3
CDR3 DNA: TGTGCCAGCAGCTTGGGCGGACTAGCGGGAGGCTACGAGCAGTACTTC; CDR3 protein: CASSLGGLAGGYEQYF; clone size: NA; V gene: TRBV5-8; D gene: TRBD2; J gene: TRBJ2-7
CDR3 DNA: TGTGCCACTCTTACAGTAGATACGCAGTATTTT; CDR3 protein: CATLTVDTQYF; clone size: once; V gene: TRBV27; D gene: NA; J gene: TRBJ2-3
CDR3 DNA: TGTGCCAGCAGCGAGCCCTCCTACGAGCAGTACTTC; CDR3 protein: CASSEPSYEQYF; clone size: NA; V gene: TRBV11-2; D gene: NA; J gene: TRBJ2-7
CDR3 DNA: TGTGCCAGCAGCCAAGATGAGGCAGGGGAAACCGGGGAGCTGTTTTTT; CDR3 protein: CASSQDEAGETGELFF; clone size: NA; V gene: TRBV4-2; D gene: NA; J gene: TRBJ2-2
CDR3 DNA: TGTGCCATCAGGGGACAGTTTAATAGTGAAGCTTTCTTT; CDR3 protein: CAIRGQFNSEAFF; clone size: few; V gene: TRBV10-3; D gene: TRBD1; J gene: TRBJ1-1
CDR3 DNA: TGTGCCAGCAGCACACTAGCGTCCAGAGAGGGGGAGCTGTTTTTT; CDR3 protein: CASSTLASREGELFF; clone size: NA; V gene: TRBV6-1; D gene: TRBD2; J gene: TRBJ2-2
CDR3 DNA: TGTGCCAGCAGCTTAGCGAAGGGTAGCTACGAGCAGTACTTC; CDR3 protein: CASSLAKGSYEQYF; clone size: NA; V gene: TRBV7-9; D gene: NA; J gene: TRBJ2-7
CDR3 DNA: TGTGCCAGCAGCTTATCTCGGGACAGGGGACGCTATGGCTACACCTTC; CDR3 protein: CASSLSRDRGRYGYTF; clone size: NA; V gene: TRBV7-8; D gene: TRBD1; J gene: TRBJ1-2
CDR3 DNA: TGTGCCAGTAGACGGACAGGGTTAATTTTGAGGCCCCAGCATTTT; CDR3 protein: CASRRTGLILRPQHF; clone size: NA; V gene: TRBV19; D gene: TRBD1; J gene: TRBJ1-5
CDR3 DNA: TGTGCCACCAGCAGAGGGCCAACCAGGGAAGAGACCCAGTACTTC; CDR3 protein: CATSRGPTREETQYF; clone size: few; V gene: TRBV15; D gene: NA; J gene: TRBJ2-5
CDR3 DNA: TGTGCCAGCAGCTTACGTGGACTAGCGGATAATGAGCAGTTCTTC; CDR3 protein: CASSLRGLADNEQFF; clone size: NA; V gene: TRBV11-2; D gene: TRBD2; J gene: TRBJ2-1
CDR3 DNA: TGTGCCAGCAGTCCCTCCGGGACAGGCTTGGGTGAGCAGTTCTTC; CDR3 protein: CASSPSGTGLGEQFF; clone size: NA; V gene: TRBV6-5; D gene: TRBD1; J gene: TRBJ2-1
CDR3 DNA: TGTGCCAGCAGCGCCCCTAGGTGGCCATCTTACAATGAGCAGTTCTTC; CDR3 protein: CASSAPRWPSYNEQFF; clone size: NA; V gene: TRBV7-9; D gene: NA; J gene: TRBJ2-1
CDR3 DNA: TGTGCCAGCAGTGAACAACTCTTCGACCCCTACGAGCAGTACTTC; CDR3 protein: CASSEQLFDPYEQYF; clone size: few; V gene: TRBV25-1; D gene: NA; J gene: TRBJ2-7
CDR3 DNA: TGCGCCAGCAGCCAAGATCTTAGCTCTGGGGCCAACGTCCTGACTTTC; CDR3 protein: CASSQDLSSGANVLTF; clone size: NA; V gene: TRBV4-3; D gene: NA; J gene: TRBJ2-6
CDR3 DNA: TGCGCCAGCAGCCAAGATATGGGGGGAGATAATCCCTACGAGCAGTACTTC; CDR3 protein: CASSQDMGGDNPYEQYF; clone size: few; V gene: TRBV4-3; D gene: NA; J gene: TRBJ2-7
CDR3 DNA: TGTGCCAGCAGCTTGATGGGGACAGGGTCCTACGAGCAGTACTTC; CDR3 protein: CASSLMGTGSYEQYF; clone size: NA; V gene: TRBV5-6; D gene: TRBD1; J gene: TRBJ2-7
CDR3 DNA: TGTGCCAGCAGCGTAGCAATGAACACTGAAGCTTTCTTT; CDR3 protein: CASSVAMNTEAFF; clone size: NA; V gene: TRBV9; D gene: NA; J gene: TRBJ1-1
CDR3 DNA: TGCGCCAGCAGCCAAGTCCCGTCCTACAATGAGCAGTTCTTC; CDR3 protein: CASSQVPSYNEQFF; clone size: NA; V gene: TRBV4-3; D gene: NA; J gene: TRBJ2-1
CDR3 DNA: TGTGCCAGAAGCTTAGACAGGAGACAGAACACCGGGGAGCTGTTTTTT; CDR3 protein: CARSLDRRQNTGELFF; clone size: NA; V gene: TRBV7-5; D gene: NA; J gene: TRBJ2-2
CDR3 DNA: TGTGCCAGCAGGAAAGGGCGGCAGGGCCCGTACAATGAGCAGTTCTTC; CDR3 protein: CASRKGRQGPYNEQFF; clone size: few; V gene: TRBV5-6; D gene: NA; J gene: TRBJ2-1
CDR3 DNA: TGTGCCAGCAGTGAAGACACCCACACCGGGGAGCTGTTTTTT; CDR3 protein: CASSEDTHTGELFF; clone size: NA; V gene: TRBV6-1; D gene: NA; J gene: TRBJ2-2
CDR3 DNA: TGCGCCAGCAGCCCCGAAACAGGGACAGGGAATGAAAAACTGTTTTTT; CDR3 protein: CASSPETGTGNEKLFF; clone size: NA; V gene: TRBV4-3; D gene: TRBD1; J gene: TRBJ1-4
CDR3 DNA: TGTGCCTGGAGTGGCACCCAGGGAAGGGGCTACACCTTC; CDR3 protein: CAWSGTQGRGYTF; clone size: NA; V gene: TRBV30; D gene: NA; J gene: TRBJ1-2
CDR3 DNA: TGTGCCATCAGTTTAGGGACAGGGGGCGACGAGCAGTACTTC; CDR3 protein: CAISLGTGGDEQYF; clone size: NA; V gene: TRBV10-3; D gene: TRBD1; J gene: TRBJ2-7
CDR3 DNA: TGTGCCAGCAGTGACGGGGACACCGGGGAGCTGTTTTTT; CDR3 protein: CASSDGDTGELFF; clone size: many; V gene: TRBV6-4; D gene: NA; J gene: TRBJ2-2
CDR3 DNA: TGTGCCAGCAGTCAATCGATCGGGGAGCTGTTTTTT; CDR3 protein: CASSQSIGELFF; clone size: few; V gene: TRBV6-5; D gene: NA; J gene: TRBJ2-2
CDR3 DNA: TGTGCTAGTGGTACCCTACCGTTGGGCTCCTCTGGAAACACCATATATTTT; CDR3 protein: CASGTLPLGSSGNTIYF; clone size: NA; V gene: TRBV12-5; D gene: NA; J gene: TRBJ1-3
CDR3 DNA: TGTGCCAGCAGCTCAACAGTATACCCTACGGAGCAGTACTTC; CDR3 protein: CASSSTVYPTEQYF; clone size: NA; V gene: TRBV11-2; D gene: NA; J gene: TRBJ2-7
CDR3 DNA: TGCGCCAGCAGCCAAGCTGTGCTGGGGGAGCACAATGAGCAGTTCTTC; CDR3 protein: CASSQAVLGEHNEQFF; clone size: NA; V gene: TRBV4-3; D gene: NA; J gene: TRBJ2-1